The clone carrying this T cell receptor beta chain was picked up one time. This entry comes from a study of blood T cell repertoires in COVID-19. For the study at large: Specimens from acute and convalescent COVID-19 originated in the United States, Italy and Spain.

Data came from immunoSEQ multiplex PCR; TCRdb stores just in-frame clones and leaves some out. The table has roughly 380,000 clones, about nine tenths seen once. The CDR3 consists of 16 residues. V was clipped by 4 bases and J by 5 bases; unmatched bases: 10. CDR1 is SGHVS, CDR2 FQNEAQ, per germline. Source material: PBMCs or T cells enriched from blood (not recorded which). The chain recombines TRBV7-8 with TRBJ2-7; TRBD2 aligns across 11 bases. The receptor was isolated from a woman in her 30s who had been exposed to COVID-19. CDR3 nucleotide sequence: TGTGCCAGCAGCTCCCCGGCTAGCGGGAGGACCCACGAGCAGTACTTC. This translates into CASSSPASGRTHEQYF.